Below are 18 T cell receptor beta chains sequenced from a single sample in a study of T cell responses to AZD1222 COVID-19 vaccine. Some clones are missing from TCRdb's copy, which holds only in-frame ones; the method was immunoSEQ multiplex PCR. The sample carries about 200,000 clones, over 85% recorded once. Sequenced here: peripheral blood, sampled 28 days after the second dose of the MenACWY control vaccine. All receptors come from an adult who received the MenACWY meningococcal vaccine as a control.

V gene TRBV6-5 combines with J gene TRBJ1-2; D is possibly TRBD1 (6 bases). Germline V gives CDR1 MNHEY, CDR2 SVGAGI. The CDR3 loop spans 13 amino acids. V gave up 6 bases and J gave up 8 bases, with 16 bases separating them. CDR3 bases: TGTGCCAGCAGGGAGGGGGATTGGGGAGGCTACACCTTC. It specifies CASREGDWGGYTF.

The V gene is TRBV30, the J gene TRBJ2-5; 12 bases align to TRBD2. Trimming removed 0 bases from V and 4 bases from J; junction bases left unmatched: 12. This CDR3 spans 18 amino acids. In germline, CDR1 is GTSNPN, CDR2 SVGIG (reference sequence). The CDR3, as DNA: TGTGCCTGGAGTGTACCCACTAGCGGGAGGAAGGGGTCAGAGACCCAGTACTTC. Protein: CAWSVPTSGRKGSETQYF.

The sample holds one count of this clone. This chain links TRBV9 with TRBJ2-1; TRBD2 matches at 12 bases. This CDR3 region has 19 residues. CDR1 is SGDLS, CDR2 YYNGEE, per germline. V was clipped by 3 bases and J by 1 base; unmatched bases: 11. CDR3 protein: CASSAPRTSGIESYNEQFF. The CDR3 region has the DNA TGTGCCAGCAGCGCCCCTAGGACTAGCGGGATAGAATCCTACAATGAGCAGTTCTTC.

The chain employs TRBV27 and TRBJ1-2; 7 bases align to TRBD1. Germline V CDR1 and CDR2: MNHEY, SMNVEV (reference sequence). The J segment lost 1 base and the V segment lost 1 base, leaving 9 bases of the junction unmatched. The CDR3 totals 17 residues. CDR3 coding DNA: TGTGCCAGCAGTTTATACCCGACAGGGATTAATAACTATGGCTACACCTTC. This encodes CASSLYPTGINNYGYTF.

This clone has a handful of counts. The chain links TRBV4-2 to TRBJ1-4; a weak D match, TRBD1 (6 bases). Per the germline V gene, CDR1 is LGHNA and CDR2 is YNFKEQ. The CDR3 sequence is 16 residues long. Trimming pared 6 bases from V and 0 bases from J, leaving 14 bases between. The CDR3 nucleotides read TGTGCCAGCAGGGATACAGGGCTTGCAACTAATGAAAAACTGTTTTTT. It yields the protein CASRDTGLATNEKLFF.

The rearrangement links TRBV19 to TRBJ2-1; D uncertain. The CDR3 has 14 amino acids. The germline CDR1 and CDR2 sequences are LNHDA and SQIVND (reference sequence). V was trimmed by 5 bases and J by 6 bases, leaving 14 bases between them. CDR3 amino acids: CASSGGFPSNEQFF. DNA for the CDR3: TGTGCCAGTAGTGGCGGATTCCCCTCCAATGAGCAGTTCTTC. The entire variable domain, with the rest obtained from reference TRBV19 and TRBJ2-1, is as follows: DGGITQSPKYLFRKEGQNVTLSCEQNLNHDAMYWYRQDPGQGLRLIYYSQIVNDFQKGDIAEGYSVSREKKESFPLTVTSAQKNPTAFYLCASSGGFPSNEQFFGPGTRLTVL.

The chain employs TRBV27 and TRBJ1-5, with D maybe TRBD1 (5 bases). V was clipped by 2 bases and J by 4 bases, with 12 bases between them. CDR1 is MNHEY, CDR2 SMNVEV, per germline (reference sequence). The CDR3 runs 15 residues. The CDR3 region has the DNA TGTGCCAGCAGTTTAGGCCGGGACGGTAATCAGCCCCAGCATTTT. Protein product: CASSLGRDGNQPQHF.

This chain joins TRBV30 and TRBJ1-5; D gene ambiguous. Looked up from germline, CDR1 is GTSNPN and CDR2 is SVGIG (reference sequence). The V end lost 0 bases, the J end lost 6 bases, and 9 bases lay between the germline ends. The CDR3 covers 13 residues. Here the CDR3 reads CAWSVNLGQPQHF. Written as DNA, the CDR3 is TGTGCCTGGAGTGTTAACCTTGGTCAGCCCCAGCATTTT.

The chain joins TRBV30 to TRBJ2-2, with a tentative D call TRBD1 (5 bases). Deletions cut 3 bases from V and 5 bases from J, with 16 bases between. Germline CDR1 is GTSNPN and CDR2 is SVGIG (reference sequence). This CDR3 comprises 15 residues. CDR3 nucleotides: TGTGCCTGGAGAATAGGGGTTGGTGTAACCGGGGAGCTGTTTTTT. It is translated as CAWRIGVGVTGELFF.

The V and J genes are TRBV12-5 and TRBJ2-1; D is unclear. V lost 2 bases, J lost 6 bases, and 14 bases lay in between. Germline CDR1 LGHNT, CDR2 FRNRAP. The CDR3 extends over 15 amino acids. CDR3: CASGLPSSTVNEQFF. CDR3 nucleotide sequence: TGTGCTAGTGGTTTGCCCTCTTCTACGGTCAATGAGCAGTTCTTC.

The gene calls are TRBV24-1 and TRBJ2-2; D is ambiguous. The CDR3 is made up of 14 amino acids. Germline CDR1 KGHDR, CDR2 SFDVKD. Deletions cut 4 bases from V and 2 bases from J, with 7 bases between. CDR3 nucleotides: TGTGCCACCAGTGAGATGGGTAACACCGGGGAGCTGTTTTTT. The encoded protein is CATSEMGNTGELFF.

This chain's CDR3 is CASTSRIGEQYF. The CDR3 DNA sequence: TGTGCCAGCACTTCAAGGATCGGTGAGCAGTACTTC. V usage is TRBV7-2 and J usage is TRBJ2-7, with no clear D. The germline V and J ends were trimmed by 7 bases and 7 bases, with 14 bases remaining between them. In germline, CDR1 is SGHTA, CDR2 FQGNSA. The CDR3 runs to 12 residues.

The chain employs TRBV4-2 and TRBJ2-2; no reliable D call. Germline V gene data show CDR1 as LGHNA and CDR2 as YNFKEQ. V was clipped by 1 base and J by 4 bases, with 10 bases between them. The CDR3 spans 15 residues. CDR3 loop: CASSQGQGSTGELFF. The CDR3 DNA reads TGTGCCAGCAGCCAAGGTCAAGGGTCCACCGGGGAGCTGTTTTTT.

Points on this clone: At the DNA level, this CDR3 is encoded by other sequences in the same sample as well. The chain uses TRBV3-1 (or the pseudogene TRBV3-2) and TRBJ1-3; D gene unclear. V was trimmed by 1 base and J by 4 bases, leaving 5 bases between them. In germline, CDR1 is LGHDT, CDR2 YNNKEL (reference sequence). The CDR3 is 13 amino acids. The CDR3 DNA sequence: TGTGCCAGCAGCCAAGTCGCGGGAAACACCATATATTTT. It is translated as CASSQVAGNTIYF.

This chain uses TRBV6-2 or TRBV6-3 with TRBJ2-5, with TRBD1 matching over 7 bases. V was clipped by 6 bases and J by 7 bases; unmatched bases: 11. Germline CDR1 and CDR2: MNHEY and SVGEGT. This CDR3 is built from 14 residues. In DNA, the CDR3 is TGTGCCAGCAGCCAGGGGGACGCGGGCGGGACCCAGTACTTC. Protein sequence: CASSQGDAGGTQYF.

The chain recombines TRBV3-1 (or the pseudogene TRBV3-2) with TRBJ2-6; no reliable D call. The germline gives CDR1 LGHDT, CDR2 YNNKEL (reference sequence). This CDR3 contains 17 residues. Trimming shortened V by 0 bases and J by 0 bases, and 9 bases separated the two germline ends. CDR3 loop: CASSQDLTNSGANVLTF. The DNA for the CDR3 is TGTGCCAGCAGCCAAGATCTAACGAACTCTGGGGCCAACGTCCTGACTTTC.

The rearrangement uses TRBV28 and TRBJ1-2, with 7 positions matching TRBD1. The germline gives CDR1 MDHEN, CDR2 SYDVKM. The junction had 5 bases not matched to a gene; V was cut back by 6 bases and J by 4 bases. This CDR3 spans 13 amino acids. CDR3 nucleotides: TGTGCCAGCAGGGAAGGGGGCCCCTATGGCTACACCTTC. It encodes CASREGGPYGYTF.

The rearrangement links TRBV21-1 to TRBJ1-5; the table's TRBD1 call for D was not verified on the DNA. TRBV21-1 represents a pseudogene. The CDR3 runs 18 residues. CDR3 amino acids: CASSKGPTRQGRNQPQHF. Here the CDR3 DNA reads TGTGCCAGCAGCAAAGGTCCGACCCGACAGGGACGGAATCAGCCCCAGCATTTT.